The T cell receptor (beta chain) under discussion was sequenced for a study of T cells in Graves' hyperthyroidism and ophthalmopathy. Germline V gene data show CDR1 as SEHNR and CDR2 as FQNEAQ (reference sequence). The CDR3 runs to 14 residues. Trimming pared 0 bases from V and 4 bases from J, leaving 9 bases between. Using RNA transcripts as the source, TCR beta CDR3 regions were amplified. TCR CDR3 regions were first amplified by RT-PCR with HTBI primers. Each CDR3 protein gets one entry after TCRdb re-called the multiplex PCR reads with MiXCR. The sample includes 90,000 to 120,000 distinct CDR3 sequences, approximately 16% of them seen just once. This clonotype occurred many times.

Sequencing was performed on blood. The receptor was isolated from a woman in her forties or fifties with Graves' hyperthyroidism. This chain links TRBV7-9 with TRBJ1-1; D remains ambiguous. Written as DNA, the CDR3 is TGTGCCAGCAGCTTAGCGGGGAGCGGCACTGAAGCTTTCTTT. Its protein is CASSLAGSGTEAFF.